One sample yielded the 9 T cell receptor beta chains listed below, sequenced in a study of blood T cell repertoires in COVID-19. Here immunoSEQ multiplex PCR was the method, and the copy in TCRdb shows in-frame clones only, minus some. The table has roughly 500,000 clones, roughly 88% seen once. Sample: PBMCs or T cells enriched from blood (not recorded which). The receptors stem from a middle-aged woman who had recovered from COVID-19.

The chain has TRBV27 and TRBJ1-4; a weak D match, TRBD1 (6 bases). V lost 6 bases, J lost 7 bases, and 21 bases lay in between. Germline-derived CDR1 and CDR2 are MNHEY and SMNVEV (reference sequence). The CDR3 runs to 16 residues. Here the CDR3 DNA reads TGTGCCAGCAGCCAGTTCCCGAGGGGGGGATTTGAAAAACTGTTTTTT. Amino acid sequence: CASSQFPRGGFEKLFF.

The chain is built from TRBV23-1 and TRBJ1-1; weak D call: TRBD1 (5 bases). TRBV23-1 is sorted into the ORF group, with uncertain function. V was clipped by 0 bases and J by 3 bases, with 14 bases between them. CDR3 size: 16 residues. The CDR3 coding sequence is TGCGCCAGCAGTCAATCGGACCCCCGCAGGGACACTGAAGCTTTCTTT. Translating gives CASSQSDPRRDTEAFF.

The chain couples TRBV19 to TRBJ1-6, with no clear D. The V gene's germline CDR1 is LNHDA and CDR2 SQIVND (reference sequence). With 6 bases removed from V and 7 bases from J, the gap between germline ends came to 19 bases. The CDR3 covers 16 residues. The CDR3 nucleotides are TGTGCCAGTAGGGCCCTTTTAGGAGGGCCGAATTCACCCCTCCACTTT. This sequence encodes CASRALLGGPNSPLHF. The full variable domain, completed using reference TRBV19 and TRBJ1-6, is DGGITQSPKYLFRKEGQNVTLSCEQNLNHDAMYWYRQDPGQGLRLIYYSQIVNDFQKGDIAEGYSVSREKKESFPLTVTSAQKNPTAFYLCASRALLGGPNSPLHFGNGTRLTVT.

J is TRBJ2-2 and V is TRBV19; perhaps TRBD1 as D (6 bases). Trimming shortened V by 3 bases and J by 6 bases, and 14 bases separated the two germline ends. Germline V lookup: CDR1 LNHDA, CDR2 SQIVND (reference sequence). The CDR3 spans 15 residues. The CDR3 region has the DNA TGTGCCAGTAGTATCCACAGGGTGGGGGCCGGGGAGCTGTTTTTT. This encodes CASSIHRVGAGELFF.

The V and J genes are TRBV3-1 (or the pseudogene TRBV3-2) and TRBJ1-3; D unresolved. V was cut by 2 bases and J by 4 bases, with 9 bases left in between. This CDR3 has 14 amino acids. CDR1 and CDR2 from the germline V gene are LGHDT and YNNKEL (reference sequence). This CDR3 reads CASSQPELGNTIYF. The CDR3 DNA sequence: TGTGCCAGCAGCCAACCCGAACTGGGAAACACCATATATTTT.

The CDR3 protein is CASSLVGGSAPGEQYF. In DNA, the CDR3 is TGTGCCAGCAGCTTGGTGGGCGGGAGCGCACCTGGCGAGCAGTACTTC. J is TRBJ2-7 and V is TRBV5-6; TRBD2 matches at 7 bases. With V trimmed by 0 bases and J by 6 bases, 12 bases remained unmatched. From germline, CDR1 is SGHDT and CDR2 YYEEEE. The CDR3 consists of 16 residues.

The rearrangement joins TRBV6-5 to TRBJ2-7; 10 bases map to TRBD1. The CDR3 is made up of 15 amino acids. V dropped 6 bases and J dropped 2; count of bases not matched to a gene: 7. Germline-derived CDR1 and CDR2 are MNHEY and SVGAGI. The CDR3 here is CASSRGGTGAYEQYF. CDR3 nucleotides: TGTGCCAGCAGCCGAGGCGGGACAGGGGCCTACGAGCAGTACTTC.

In regard to this clone: Germline and junction disagree at one end, which may indicate a read error. V and J are TRBV7-7 and TRBJ2-2; 8 bases are a match to TRBD2. The CDR3 is 15 amino acids. The germline CDR1 and CDR2 sequences are SSHAT and FNYEAQ (reference sequence). The CDR3 DNA reads TGTGCTAGCAGCCCCGGGGCTAGCGGGACCGGGGAGCTGTTTTTT. Protein: CASSPGASGTGELFF. Supplemented by reference TRBV7-7 and TRBJ2-2, the full variable domain reads GAGVSQSPRYKVTKRGQDVTLRCDPISSHATLYWYQQALGQGPEFLTYFNYEAQPDKSGLPSDRFSAERPEGSISTLTIQRTEQRDSAMYRCASSPGASGTGELFFGEGSRLTVL.

V gene TRBV2 combines with J gene TRBJ1-1; possible D gene TRBD1, 6 bases. Germline V gene data show CDR1 as SNHLY and CDR2 as FYNNEI. This CDR3 has 16 amino acids. Trimming took 4 bases from V and 0 from J, leaving 15 bases between them. The CDR3 protein is CASSGFSGHLNTEAFF. The CDR3 DNA sequence: TGTGCCAGCAGTGGATTTTCGGGACACCTGAACACTGAAGCTTTCTTT.